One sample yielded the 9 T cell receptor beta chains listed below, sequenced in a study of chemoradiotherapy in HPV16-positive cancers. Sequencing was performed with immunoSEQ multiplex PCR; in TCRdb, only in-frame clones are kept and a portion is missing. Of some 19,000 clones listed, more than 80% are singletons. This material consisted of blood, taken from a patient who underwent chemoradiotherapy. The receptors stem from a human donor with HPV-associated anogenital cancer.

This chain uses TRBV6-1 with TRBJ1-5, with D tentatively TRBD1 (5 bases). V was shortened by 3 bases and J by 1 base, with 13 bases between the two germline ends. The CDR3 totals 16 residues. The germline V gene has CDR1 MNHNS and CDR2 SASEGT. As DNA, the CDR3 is TGTGCCAGCAGTGACCCTGGCAGGGTGAGCAATCAGCCCCAGCATTTT. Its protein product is CASSDPGRVSNQPQHF.

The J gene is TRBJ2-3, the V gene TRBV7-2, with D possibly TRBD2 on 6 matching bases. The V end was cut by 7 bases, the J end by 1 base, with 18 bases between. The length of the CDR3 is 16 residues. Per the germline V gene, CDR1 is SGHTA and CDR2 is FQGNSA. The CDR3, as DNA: TGTGCCAGCACCCTTAGCCCGGGGGAGGGCACAGATACGCAGTATTTT. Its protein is CASTLSPGEGTDTQYF.

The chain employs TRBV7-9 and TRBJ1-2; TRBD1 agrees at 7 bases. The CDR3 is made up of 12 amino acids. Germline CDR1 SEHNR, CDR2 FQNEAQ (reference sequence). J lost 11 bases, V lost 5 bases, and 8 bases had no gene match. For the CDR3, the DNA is TGTGCCAGCAGCCGGGACAGCTTTATGTACACCTTC. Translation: CASSRDSFMYTF.

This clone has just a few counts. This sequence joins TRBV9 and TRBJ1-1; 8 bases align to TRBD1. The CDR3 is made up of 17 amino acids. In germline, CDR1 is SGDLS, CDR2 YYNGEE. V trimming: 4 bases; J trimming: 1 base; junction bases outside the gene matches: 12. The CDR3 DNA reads TGTGCCAGCAGCAGACGGACAGGGCCTGGGGCGAACACTGAAGCTTTCTTT. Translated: CASSRRTGPGANTEAFF.

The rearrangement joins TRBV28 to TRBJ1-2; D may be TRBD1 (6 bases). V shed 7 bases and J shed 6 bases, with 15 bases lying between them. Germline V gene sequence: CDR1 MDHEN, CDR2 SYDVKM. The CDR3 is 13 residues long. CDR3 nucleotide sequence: TGTGCCAGCATTCCGCCGGGGGCTGATGGCTACACCTTC. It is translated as CASIPPGADGYTF.

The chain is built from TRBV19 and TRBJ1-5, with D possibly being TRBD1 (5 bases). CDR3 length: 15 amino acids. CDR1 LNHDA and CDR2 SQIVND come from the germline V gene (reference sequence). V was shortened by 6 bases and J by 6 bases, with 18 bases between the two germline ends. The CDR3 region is CASRMGGQWGQPQHF. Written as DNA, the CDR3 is TGTGCCAGTAGAATGGGGGGTCAATGGGGTCAGCCCCAGCATTTT.

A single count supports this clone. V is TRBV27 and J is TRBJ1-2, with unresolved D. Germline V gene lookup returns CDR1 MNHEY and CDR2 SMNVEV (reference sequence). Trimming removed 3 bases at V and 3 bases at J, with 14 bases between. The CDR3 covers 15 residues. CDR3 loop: CASSFVGIGDYGYTF. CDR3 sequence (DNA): TGTGCCAGCAGTTTCGTGGGGATCGGAGACTATGGCTACACCTTC.

The CDR3 protein is CASRTDSAPHYGYTF. The CDR3, as DNA: TGTGCCAGCAGAACAGACAGCGCTCCCCACTATGGCTACACCTTC. The genes are TRBV6-1 and TRBJ1-2, with D tentatively TRBD1 (5 bases). From germline, CDR1 is MNHNS and CDR2 SASEGT. The V end lost 6 bases, the J end lost 3 bases, and 17 bases lay between the germline ends. This CDR3 has 15 amino acids.

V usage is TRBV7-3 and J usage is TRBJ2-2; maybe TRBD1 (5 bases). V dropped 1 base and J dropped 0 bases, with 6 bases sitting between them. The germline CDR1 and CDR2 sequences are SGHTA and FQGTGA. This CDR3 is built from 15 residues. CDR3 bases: TGTGCCAGCAGCTTAAAAGGGGCGAACACCGGGGAGCTGTTTTTT. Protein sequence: CASSLKGANTGELFF.